The clone carrying this T cell receptor beta chain was seen a few times. This sample is part of a study of shared clonotypes between healthy human individuals. Clones were sequenced by immunoSEQ multiplex PCR, and TCRdb holds only the in-frame ones, with some missing. This table has about 980,000 clones, over 60% appearing once. Losses at the gene ends were 5 bases for V and 0 bases for J; bases not matched to a gene: 4. The CDR3 has 15 residues. The germline V gene encodes CDR1 SQVTM and CDR2 ANQGSEA. The sample taken for sequencing was memory CD4+ T cells sorted from blood. The subset here: CD45RA-negative fraction. The sequence was collected from a man aged 18 to 29 in good health. V and J are TRBV29-1 and TRBJ2-2, with 9 bases matching TRBD2. As DNA, the CDR3 is TGCAGCGTTTCAAGGACTAGCGCGAACACCGGGGAGCTGTTTTTT. Its translation is CSVSRTSANTGELFF.